The clone carrying this T cell receptor (beta chain) showed up just once. The length of the CDR3 is 14 residues. V lost 0 bases and J 7 bases, leaving 15 bases between the germline ends. The germline gives CDR1 GTSNPN, CDR2 SVGIG (reference sequence). Participant ages covered about 18 to 89 years across 25 or so US areas. These data are taken from a study of blood T cell repertoires in COVID-19. Overall study: Samples taken during acute and convalescent COVID-19 were collected in the United States, Italy and Spain. T cells, B-cell-depleted T cells, or PBMCs provided the cDNA or gDNA that served as material.

Authors' data handling: Counts of nucleated cells, estimated from reference gene primer amplification, were obtained. The protocol was immunoSEQ multiplex PCR, while the TCRdb copy is restricted to in-frame clones and leaves out a portion. D and trimming come from the DNA, and the V and J calls and clone size come from that table. The table shows 250,000 or so clones, with around 90% occurring only once. The receptor was isolated from a woman in her thirties with acute COVID-19. The chain employs TRBV30 and TRBJ1-2; D perhaps matches TRBD1 (5 bases). The sequenced sample was PBMCs or T cells enriched from blood (not recorded which). DNA for the CDR3: TGTGCCTGGAGTGTAACGGTTTCAGGGTCTGGCTACACCTTC. This codes for CAWSVTVSGSGYTF.